The 24 T cell receptor beta chains reported below all come from one sample, sequenced in a study of PD-L1 blockade in urothelial cancer. Clones were read by immunoSEQ multiplex PCR, and TCRdb kept only the in-frame ones, dropping some. This table holds 50,000 or so clones, about 72% found once. This sample comprised PBMCs, obtained around atezolizumab (anti-PD-L1) treatment. The origin of the receptors is a man aged 65-85 years with urothelial cancer.

The rearrangement uses TRBV15 and TRBJ2-3; a weak D match, TRBD1 (5 bases). V was cut by 4 bases and J by 0 bases, with 20 bases left in between. The V gene's germline CDR1 is LNHNV and CDR2 YYDKDF (reference sequence). The CDR3 spans 18 residues. The CDR3 spells CATSKLRVGIRSTDTQYF. The CDR3 nucleotides read TGTGCCACCAGCAAACTCAGGGTGGGAATTCGGAGCACAGATACGCAGTATTTT.

The J gene is TRBJ1-4, the V gene TRBV6-6, with 7 bases identical to TRBD1. This CDR3 spans 16 amino acids. Trimming took 6 bases from V and 7 from J; bases not matched to a gene: 14. The V gene's germline CDR1 is MNHNY and CDR2 SVGAGI (reference sequence). Here the CDR3 reads CASSSFGQDAIEKLFF. The CDR3 DNA reads TGTGCCAGCAGCTCCTTTGGACAGGATGCGATTGAAAAACTGTTTTTT.

V gene TRBV27 combines with J gene TRBJ1-2; the match to TRBD1 covers 8 bases. There are 14 residues in the CDR3. Per germline, CDR1 MNHEY and CDR2 SMNVEV (reference sequence). With 6 bases clipped from V and 5 bases from J, the junction kept 8 bases outside the gene matches. This CDR3 reads CASSWQGAGYGYTF. CDR3 DNA: TGTGCCAGCAGCTGGCAGGGGGCTGGTTATGGCTACACCTTC.

This chain links TRBV5-1 with TRBJ2-1, with 10 bases matching TRBD2. Germline CDR1 reads SGHRS; CDR2 reads YFSETQ. The CDR3 is made up of 16 amino acids. V dropped 4 bases and J dropped 7; count of bases not matched to a gene: 11. The CDR3 loop reads CASSPGGLAVPNEQFF. The CDR3 DNA reads as TGCGCCAGCAGCCCTGGAGGACTAGCGGTGCCGAATGAGCAGTTCTTC.

The rearrangement links TRBV4-3 to TRBJ1-6; tentative D call: TRBD1 (5 bases). From germline, CDR1 is LGHNA and CDR2 YSLEER. The CDR3 consists of 15 residues. Trimming left V 0 bases short and J 7 bases short, with 10 bases between. This chain's CDR3 is CASSQERGLNSPLHF. The CDR3 DNA sequence: TGCGCCAGCAGCCAAGAAAGGGGTCTAAATTCACCCCTCCACTTT.

This sequence joins TRBV15 and TRBJ2-1; TRBD2 matches 12 bases. The V and J ends lost 5 bases and 4 bases, in that order; junction bases with no gene match: 9. This CDR3 contains 17 residues. Per germline, CDR1 LNHNV and CDR2 YYDKDF (reference sequence). The CDR3 DNA is TGTGCCACCAGCCCTCACCTACTAGCGGGGGGTTACAATGAGCAGTTCTTC. This translates into CATSPHLLAGGYNEQFF.

The chain has TRBV2 and TRBJ2-3; tentatively, D is TRBD1 (8 bases). CDR3 length: 16 amino acids. Trimming removed 6 bases from V and 4 bases from J, with 20 bases in between. Germline-derived CDR1 and CDR2 are SNHLY and FYNNEI. CDR3 DNA sequence: TGTGCCAGCAGAGAAAACAGGGGGGGCGGAGCAGATACGCAGTATTTT. Its protein product is CASRENRGGGADTQYF.

This clone appeared once. This chain connects TRBV28 to TRBJ1-5; 9 nucleotides align to TRBD1. This CDR3 is 15 amino acids long. The junction had 8 bases not matched to a gene; V was cut back by 4 bases and J by 7 bases. Germline V CDR1 and CDR2: MDHEN, SYDVKM. The DNA of the CDR3 is TGTGCCAGCAGTTCAGGGACAGGGACGCAGCAGCCCCAGCATTTT. It is translated as CASSSGTGTQQPQHF.

This chain links TRBV10-3 with TRBJ1-1; 8 nucleotides match TRBD1. V shed 0 bases, J shed 9 bases, and the junction held 9 bases outside the gene matches. CDR3 length: 15 residues. Looked up from germline, CDR1 is ENHRY and CDR2 is SYGVKD. CDR3 amino acids: CAISESGTGLAKAFF. In nucleotides, the CDR3 is TGTGCCATCAGTGAGTCGGGGACAGGTCTTGCTAAAGCTTTCTTT.

The table lists this clone with a few counts. V usage is TRBV7-9 and J usage is TRBJ1-5; 7 nucleotides line up with TRBD1. Germline V gene sequence: CDR1 SEHNR, CDR2 FQNEAQ (reference sequence). The CDR3 length is 18 residues. The V gene end was trimmed by 1 base and the J gene end by 6 bases; junction bases not matched to a gene: 15. The CDR3 reads CASSLELVRDSGSQPQHF. The CDR3 DNA reads TGTGCCAGCAGCTTAGAACTGGTTCGGGACAGTGGGAGTCAGCCCCAGCATTTT.

The chain has TRBV19 and TRBJ1-6; D call uncertain. CDR3 length equals 16 residues. CDR1 LNHDA and CDR2 SQIVND come from the germline V gene (reference sequence). Trimming pared 1 base from V and 2 bases from J, leaving 9 bases between. The CDR3 protein is CASSIVGRTYNSPLHF. CDR3 coding DNA: TGTGCCAGTAGTATAGTCGGTCGAACCTATAATTCACCCCTCCACTTT.

The V call is TRBV13, the J call TRBJ2-6; 10 bases line up with TRBD1. The CDR3 is 17 residues long. The trim removed 4 bases at V and 3 bases at J, leaving 6 bases unmatched. Per germline, CDR1 PRHDT and CDR2 FYEKMQ (reference sequence). In DNA form, the CDR3 reads TGTGCCAGCAGCTCCGGGACAGGGGCGGGTGGGGCCAACGTCCTGACTTTC. Translation gives CASSSGTGAGGANVLTF.

The V call is TRBV11-3, the J call TRBJ2-6; D not certain. CDR1 is SGHNT, CDR2 YENEEA, per germline. This CDR3 is 14 amino acids long. The V end was cut by 5 bases, the J end by 4 bases, with 9 bases between. CDR3 sequence: CASSPPIGANVLTF. Written as DNA, the CDR3 is TGTGCCAGCAGCCCCCCTATAGGGGCCAACGTCCTGACTTTC. The full variable domain, with the rest looked up from reference TRBV11-3 and TRBJ2-6, is EAGVVQSPRYKIIEKKQPVAFWCNPISGHNTLYWYLQNLGQGPELLIRYENEEAVDDSQLPKDRFSAERLKGVDSTLKIQPAELGDSAVYLCASSPPIGANVLTFGAGSRLTVL.

This rearrangement joins TRBV6-1 to TRBJ1-5; 8 nucleotides line up with TRBD1. Losses at the gene ends were 4 bases for V and 5 bases for J; bases not matched to a gene: 4. This CDR3 comprises 14 residues. Germline loops: CDR1 MNHNS, CDR2 SASEGT. As DNA, the CDR3 is TGTGCCAGCAGTGGGACAGGGTGGTATCAGCCCCAGCATTTT. Translating it yields CASSGTGWYQPQHF.

The chain carries TRBV18 and TRBJ2-7, with D perhaps TRBD1 (5 bases). The length of the CDR3 is 15 residues. Germline assignment: CDR1 KGHSH and CDR2 LQKENI. V lost 1 base and J 0 bases, leaving 10 bases between the germline ends. CDR3 amino acids: CASSPQQGSSYEQYF. The CDR3, as DNA: TGTGCCAGCTCACCACAGCAGGGCAGCTCCTACGAGCAGTACTTC.

This clone was counted between two and nine times. The chain combines TRBV6-5 with TRBJ2-3; TRBD2 agrees at 8 bases. Germline values: CDR1 MNHEY, CDR2 SVGAGI. The trim removed 6 bases at V and 2 bases at J, leaving 7 bases unmatched. The CDR3 loop spans 15 amino acids. The CDR3 DNA is TGTGCCAGCAGCCAAGCGGGGGAATCCACAGATACGCAGTATTTT. Its protein product is CASSQAGESTDTQYF.

The J gene is TRBJ1-4, the V gene TRBV10-1; TRBD1 matches at 7 bases. Trimming cost V 6 bases and J 5 bases; bases outside gene matches: 9. This CDR3 spans 15 amino acids. Germline V gene lookup returns CDR1 WNHNN and CDR2 SYGVQD (reference sequence). This CDR3 is CASSPRGQRNEKLFF. The DNA of the CDR3 is TGCGCCAGCAGCCCCCGGGGACAGCGAAATGAAAAACTGTTTTTT.

V and J are TRBV2 and TRBJ2-4; perhaps TRBD2 as D (6 bases). Germline V gene data show CDR1 as SNHLY and CDR2 as FYNNEI. The ends were cut back, 8 bases at V and 0 bases at J, with 14 bases in the middle. There are 15 residues in the CDR3. The CDR3 DNA is TGTGCCAGCTCCCGACTAGAGCTAGCCAAAAACATTCAGTACTTC. This gives the protein CASSRLELAKNIQYF.

The chain recombines TRBV16 with TRBJ2-7, with a possible D match to TRBD2 (6 bases). Per germline, CDR1 KGHSY and CDR2 FQNENV. The V end was cut by 4 bases, the J end by 2 bases, with 9 bases between. The CDR3 contains 13 residues. This chain's CDR3 is CASSRPGAYEQYF. The DNA for the CDR3 is TGTGCCAGCAGCCGCCCGGGGGCCTACGAGCAGTACTTC. Full variable domain (missing parts from reference TRBV16 and TRBJ2-7): GEEVAQTPKHLVRGEGQKAKLYCAPIKGHSYVFWYQQVLKNEFKFLISFQNENVFDETGMPKERFSAKCLPNSPCSLEIQATKLEDSAVYFCASSRPGAYEQYFGPGTRLTVT.

J is TRBJ2-5 and V is TRBV4-2; 7 positions match TRBD1. V lost 2 bases, J lost 3 bases, and 6 bases stayed unmatched. Germline loops: CDR1 LGHNA, CDR2 YNFKEQ. The CDR3 consists of 15 residues. CDR3 DNA: TGTGCCAGCAGCCAACATGATACAGGGGAAGAGACCCAGTACTTC. Translating gives CASSQHDTGEETQYF.

The CDR3 reads CASSDTINQPQHF. The CDR3, as DNA: TGTGCCAGCAGTGACACCATTAATCAGCCCCAGCATTTT. This sequence joins TRBV7-2 and TRBJ1-5, with no clear D. V lost 6 bases, J lost 4 bases, and 10 bases lay in between. Per germline, CDR1 SGHTA and CDR2 FQGNSA. The CDR3 runs to 13 residues.

This chain joins TRBV4-2 and TRBJ2-7, with D tentatively TRBD2 (5 bases). The CDR3 loop spans 19 amino acids. CDR1 and CDR2 from the germline V gene are LGHNA and YNFKEQ. V lost 1 base and J 5 bases, leaving 27 bases between the germline ends. The CDR3 reads CASSQVAMRAGSEKNEQYF. As DNA, the CDR3 is TGTGCCAGCAGCCAAGTCGCCATGAGGGCAGGCTCTGAAAAAAACGAGCAGTACTTC.

The gene calls are TRBV11-2 and TRBJ2-7, with D possibly matching TRBD1 (6 bases). Germline V CDR1 and CDR2: SGHAT, FQNNGV. Trimming stripped 6 bases from V and 0 bases from J, with 12 bases between. CDR3 length: 14 residues. The CDR3 reads CASSRDTGSYEQYF. The CDR3 DNA reads as TGTGCCAGCAGTAGGGACACGGGCTCCTACGAGCAGTACTTC.

V usage is TRBV7-8 and J usage is TRBJ1-1; D is unresolved. V was clipped by 0 bases and J by 3 bases, with 8 bases between them. This CDR3 is 14 amino acids long. The germline V gene encodes CDR1 SGHVS and CDR2 FQNEAQ. The CDR3 sequence: CASSLARGHTEAFF. The DNA for the CDR3 is TGTGCCAGCAGCTTAGCGAGAGGGCACACTGAAGCTTTCTTT. Combining the CDR3 with reference TRBV7-8 and TRBJ1-1 gives the whole variable domain GAGVSQSPRYKVAKRGQDVALRCDPISGHVSLFWYQQALGQGPEFLTYFQNEAQLDKSGLPSDRFFAERPEGSVSTLKIQRTQQEDSAVYLCASSLARGHTEAFFGQGTRLTVV.